This entry lists 28 T cell receptor beta chains sequenced from one sample in a study of T cells in Graves' hyperthyroidism and ophthalmopathy. TCR beta CDR3 region amplification was performed from RNA transcripts. The TCR CDR3 first-round RT-PCR relied on the HTBI primer set. MiXCR was run by TCRdb on the multiplex PCR reads, yielding one entry per CDR3 protein. The data hold approximately 430,000 distinct CDR3 sequences, with approximately 15% observed a single time. Sample: blood. All receptors derive from a man aged 18-30 years with Graves' ophthalmopathy.

J is TRBJ2-1 and V is TRBV16; D ambiguous. Trimming left V 0 bases short and J 2 bases short, with 5 bases between. The CDR3 sequence is 14 residues long. Germline V lookup: CDR1 KGHSY, CDR2 FQNENV. The CDR3 nucleotides read TGTGCCAGCAGCCAATCGGCCCCCTACAATGAGCAGTTCTTC. Translation gives CASSQSAPYNEQFF.

This clonotype appeared a few times. This chain connects TRBV6-2 or TRBV6-3 to TRBJ2-3; D might be TRBD2 (6 bases). CDR3 length equals 15 residues. Germline-derived CDR1 and CDR2 are MNHEY and SVGEGT. Trimming pared 6 bases from V and 2 bases from J, leaving 15 bases between. The CDR3 region is CASRPRDSPTDTQYF. The DNA for the CDR3 is TGTGCCAGCAGACCTCGGGACTCCCCCACAGATACGCAGTATTTT.

This clonotype was detected many times. The chain links TRBV30 to TRBJ2-1; D unresolved. CDR1 and CDR2 (germline): GTSNPN, SVGIG (reference sequence). Trimming cost V 0 bases and J 0 bases, with 12 bases left between them. The CDR3 spans 16 residues. CDR3 amino acids: CAWSVRSRSSYNEQFF. CDR3 bases: TGTGCCTGGAGTGTACGGTCGCGAAGCTCCTACAATGAGCAGTTCTTC.

The genes are TRBV20-1 and TRBJ2-7; D is perhaps TRBD2 (6 bases). Germline assignment: CDR1 DFQATT and CDR2 SNEGSKA (reference sequence). This CDR3 has 16 residues. The V gene lost 0 bases and the J gene lost 0 bases, with 15 bases spanning the gap. In nucleotides, the CDR3 is TGCAGTGCTAGAGATCGAGGCGGGGCCTCCTCCTACGAGCAGTACTTC. The encoded protein is CSARDRGGASSYEQYF.

J is TRBJ2-7 and V is TRBV27; D gene unclear. The germline V and J ends were trimmed by 8 bases and 2 bases, with 16 bases remaining between them. The V gene's germline CDR1 is MNHEY and CDR2 SMNVEV (reference sequence). This CDR3 has 14 residues. As DNA, the CDR3 is TGTGCCAGCCAAGTTCCGGTACAAGCCTACGAGCAGTACTTC. It translates to CASQVPVQAYEQYF.

The rearrangement links TRBV20-1 to TRBJ2-1; 14 nucleotides agree with TRBD2. Germline V CDR1 and CDR2: DFQATT, SNEGSKA (reference sequence). J was trimmed by 3 bases and V by 6 bases; bases with no gene match: 1. The CDR3 spans 14 residues. The CDR3 DNA reads as TGCAGTGCCGGGACTAGCGGGGGCTACAATGAGCAGTTCTTC. It yields the protein CSAGTSGGYNEQFF.

This clonotype was detected once. The J gene is TRBJ1-5, the V gene TRBV19; TRBD1 matches 10 bases. CDR3 size: 15 residues. The V gene end was trimmed by 3 bases and the J gene end by 4 bases; junction bases not matched to a gene: 3. Germline lookup yields CDR1 LNHDA and CDR2 SQIVND (reference sequence). CDR3 in amino acids: CASSIGTGANQPQHF. The CDR3 DNA follows: TGTGCCAGTAGTATTGGGACAGGGGCTAATCAGCCCCAGCATTTT. Full variable domain (rest looked up from reference TRBV19 and TRBJ1-5): DGGITQSPKYLFRKEGQNVTLSCEQNLNHDAMYWYRQDPGQGLRLIYYSQIVNDFQKGDIAEGYSVSREKKESFPLTVTSAQKNPTAFYLCASSIGTGANQPQHFGDGTRLSIL.

The chain joins TRBV27 to TRBJ2-7; D possibly matches TRBD1 or TRBD2 (5 bases each). The CDR3 covers 13 residues. CDR1 MNHEY and CDR2 SMNVEV come from the germline V gene (reference sequence). Trimming stripped 6 bases from V and 3 bases from J, with 12 bases between. This CDR3 reads CASRPGRLYEQYF. Written as DNA, the CDR3 is TGTGCCAGCAGGCCGGGACGCCTCTACGAGCAGTACTTC.

This clonotype was recorded a few times. The chain recombines TRBV12-3 or TRBV12-4 with TRBJ1-2, with a tentative D call TRBD1 (5 bases). V lost 6 bases and J 0 bases, leaving 11 bases between the germline ends. The CDR3 runs to 14 residues. The CDR3 nucleotides are TGTGCCAGCAGCACCGGGACTCCTAACTATGGCTACACCTTC. It translates to CASSTGTPNYGYTF.

This clonotype has a count of ten or more. The chain is built from TRBV5-1 and TRBJ2-7; 10 positions match TRBD2. The ends lost 4 bases at V and 4 bases at J; junction bases unmatched: 8. Germline lookup yields CDR1 SGHRS and CDR2 YFSETQ. The CDR3 runs 15 residues. The CDR3 region has the DNA TGCGCCAGCAGCCCCGGGCCTAGCGGGAGTTACGAGCAGTACTTC. This encodes CASSPGPSGSYEQYF.

This clonotype has ten or more counts. The V and J genes are TRBV27 and TRBJ2-5; perhaps TRBD1 as D (6 bases). The germline V gene has CDR1 MNHEY and CDR2 SMNVEV (reference sequence). The germline V and J ends were trimmed by 5 bases and 2 bases, with 15 bases remaining between them. The CDR3 has 15 residues. The CDR3 loop is CASSTTGGTQETQYF. CDR3 DNA: TGTGCCAGCAGTACGACGGGTGGGACACAAGAGACCCAGTACTTC.

This chain connects TRBV6-1 to TRBJ2-5; possible D gene TRBD2, 6 bases. In germline, CDR1 is MNHNS, CDR2 SASEGT. V lost 8 bases to trimming and J lost 2 bases, with 12 bases between them. This CDR3 comprises 13 residues. The DNA for the CDR3 is TGTGCCAGCGCCCCGGGACTGCAAGAGACCCAGTACTTC. Translation gives CASAPGLQETQYF.

In its sample, this clonotype was seen many times. The chain links TRBV4-1 to TRBJ2-7; 10 nucleotides match TRBD2. The CDR3 has 16 amino acids. Germline V lookup: CDR1 MGHRA, CDR2 YSYEKL. Unmatched junction bases numbered 9, after V lost 3 bases and J lost 4 bases. The CDR3 spells CASSQWASGSGYEQYF. DNA of the CDR3: TGCGCCAGCAGCCAGTGGGCTAGCGGGAGTGGTTACGAGCAGTACTTC.

In its sample, this clonotype was seen a few times. This sequence may be a read error, since a much larger clone differs from it by one base. The V gene is TRBV29-1, the J gene TRBJ2-5; 8 nucleotides align to TRBD1. This CDR3 region has 14 residues. From germline, CDR1 is SQVTM and CDR2 ANQGSEA. The CDR3 nucleotides read TGCAGCGTTGACCATTGGACAGGGAAAGAGGCCCAGTACTTC. It yields the protein CSVDHWTGKEAQYF. Complete variable domain (other parts from reference TRBV29-1 and TRBJ2-5): SAVISQKPSRDICQRGTSLTIQCQVDSQVTMMFWYRQQPGQSLTLIATANQGSEATYESGFVIDKFPISRPNLTFSTLTVSNMSPEDSSIYLCSVDHWTGKEAQYFGPGTRLLVL.

This clonotype showed up just once. The chain is built from TRBV20-1 and TRBJ1-1, with TRBD1 as a possible D gene (6 bases). CDR3 length: 15 amino acids. Germline CDR1 and CDR2: DFQATT and SNEGSKA (reference sequence). Trimming stripped 6 bases from V and 0 bases from J, with 17 bases between. CDR3 coding DNA: TGCAGTGCCAGCTCCCGGGACATCCTGAACACTGAAGCTTTCTTT. Translation gives CSASSRDILNTEAFF.

V usage is TRBV27 and J usage is TRBJ2-1, with 12 bases fitting TRBD2. The V gene end was trimmed by 6 bases and the J gene end by 8 bases; junction bases not matched to a gene: 5. This CDR3 is built from 14 residues. CDR1 MNHEY and CDR2 SMNVEV come from the germline V gene (reference sequence). CDR3 amino acids: CASRLAGGPHEQFF. In nucleotides, the CDR3 is TGTGCCAGCAGGCTAGCGGGGGGGCCGCATGAGCAGTTCTTC.

This clonotype was recorded at least ten times. The J gene is TRBJ2-1, the V gene TRBV5-1; D is possibly TRBD2 (6 bases). This CDR3 has 12 residues. V was shortened by 0 bases and J by 11 bases, with 9 bases between the two germline ends. Germline V CDR1 and CDR2: SGHRS, YFSETQ. CDR3 region: CASSLARDKQFF. The CDR3 region has the DNA TGCGCCAGCAGCTTGGCGCGGGATAAGCAGTTCTTC.

This clonotype was seen at least ten times. J is TRBJ2-3 and V is TRBV27; 10 bases are a match to TRBD1. Per the germline V gene, CDR1 is MNHEY and CDR2 is SMNVEV (reference sequence). The CDR3 extends over 14 amino acids. V shed 7 bases, J shed 2 bases, and the junction held 3 bases outside the gene matches. CDR3 in amino acids: CASKTGGDTDTQYF. CDR3 nucleotides: TGTGCCAGCAAGACAGGGGGCGACACAGATACGCAGTATTTT.

This clonotype was detected a few times. CDR3 sequence: CASSSPSLAGYYEQYF. CDR3 sequence (DNA): TGTGCCAGTAGTTCCCCCTCGCTAGCGGGGTACTACGAGCAGTACTTC. The chain links TRBV19 to TRBJ2-7; TRBD2 matches at 9 bases. Germline V gene sequence: CDR1 LNHDA, CDR2 SQIVND (reference sequence). Unmatched junction bases numbered 11, after V lost 5 bases and J lost 3 bases. CDR3 length: 16 residues.

This clonotype occurred many times. The chain links TRBV7-8 to TRBJ1-3; no clear D. The germline gives CDR1 SGHVS, CDR2 FQNEAQ. Trimming took off 1 base at V and 5 bases at J, with 15 bases between the two ends. The CDR3 length is 16 residues. For the CDR3, the DNA is TGTGCCAGCAGCTTAGGTCTAGAGAGCACCCGAAACACCATATATTTT. Amino acids: CASSLGLESTRNTIYF.

This clonotype was seen at least ten times. This sequence joins TRBV2 and TRBJ2-7, with 8 bases lining up with TRBD2. The germline V gene encodes CDR1 SNHLY and CDR2 FYNNEI. The CDR3 has 14 residues. Trimming removed 8 bases from V and 2 bases from J; junction bases left unmatched: 8. The CDR3 region has the DNA TGTGCCAGCCTCAGCGGGAGACAAACCTACGAGCAGTACTTC. It is translated as CASLSGRQTYEQYF. Based on the CDR3 plus reference TRBV2 and TRBJ2-7, the full variable domain is EPEVTQTPSHQVTQMGQEVILRCVPISNHLYFYWYRQILGQKVEFLVSFYNNEISEKSEIFDDQFSVERPDGSNFTLKIRSTKLEDSAMYFCASLSGRQTYEQYFGPGTRLTVT.

The chain joins TRBV9 to TRBJ1-2; D not resolved. Germline V gene sequence: CDR1 SGDLS, CDR2 YYNGEE. Between the trimmed V and J ends, which lost 2 bases and 2 bases, there was a span of 10 bases. The length of the CDR3 is 14 residues. CDR3 amino acids: CASSVGILNYGYTF. In nucleotides, the CDR3 is TGTGCCAGCAGCGTCGGAATCCTCAACTATGGCTACACCTTC.

The chain is built from TRBV29-1 and TRBJ1-4; 8 positions agree with TRBD1. CDR3 length: 15 amino acids. The junction had 17 bases not matched to a gene; V was cut back by 7 bases and J by 10 bases. Germline CDR1 is SQVTM and CDR2 is ANQGSEA. The CDR3 here is CSAMTGASDEGKLFF. For the CDR3, the DNA is TGCAGCGCTATGACAGGGGCGAGCGATGAAGGAAAACTGTTTTTT.

This clonotype was counted many times. The chain recombines TRBV4-2 with TRBJ2-3; TRBD2 matches at 9 bases. The J segment lost 0 bases and the V segment lost 1 base, leaving 11 bases of the junction unmatched. Germline lookup yields CDR1 LGHNA and CDR2 YNFKEQ. CDR3 length equals 19 residues. DNA for the CDR3: TGTGCCAGCAGCCAAGGCTCCCGTCTAGCGGGGATTAGCACAGATACGCAGTATTTT. Residues: CASSQGSRLAGISTDTQYF.

This clonotype was detected ten times or more. The chain uses TRBV30 and TRBJ2-3; 9 bases align to TRBD2. J lost 3 bases, V lost 0 bases, and 4 bases had no gene match. CDR3 length equals 15 residues. Germline lookup yields CDR1 GTSNPN and CDR2 SVGIG (reference sequence). The CDR3 sequence: CAWSVGLAGTDTQYF. The CDR3 region has the DNA TGTGCCTGGAGTGTGGGGCTAGCGGGAACAGATACGCAGTATTTT.

This clonotype was observed at least ten times. V usage is TRBV24-1 and J usage is TRBJ1-5; D uncertain. This CDR3 has 14 amino acids. V lost 3 bases and J 0 bases, leaving 5 bases between the germline ends. The germline gives CDR1 KGHDR, CDR2 SFDVKD. CDR3 amino acids: CATSDVYSNQPQHF. CDR3 nucleotides: TGTGCCACCAGTGATGTCTATAGCAATCAGCCCCAGCATTTT.

This clonotype was recorded many times. The V and J genes are TRBV30 and TRBJ2-7, with no clear D. Germline CDR1 and CDR2: GTSNPN and SVGIG (reference sequence). This CDR3 has 13 amino acids. Trimming left V 1 base short and J 1 base short, with 8 bases between. The CDR3 loop is CAWSDGASYEQYF. CDR3 in DNA: TGTGCCTGGAGTGATGGCGCGTCCTACGAGCAGTACTTC.

This clonotype was observed many times. The chain has TRBV7-9 and TRBJ1-4, with no clear D. The germline V gene encodes CDR1 SEHNR and CDR2 FQNEAQ (reference sequence). V lost 0 bases, J lost 4 bases, and 12 bases lay in between. The CDR3 loop spans 16 amino acids. CDR3 coding DNA: TGTGCCAGCAGCTTAGCAATGGGTTATGGTAATGAAAAACTGTTTTTT. Its translation: CASSLAMGYGNEKLFF. Drawing the rest from reference TRBV7-9 and TRBJ1-4, the complete variable domain is DTGVSQNPRHKITKRGQNVTFRCDPISEHNRLYWYRQTLGQGPEFLTYFQNEAQLEKSRLLSDRFSAERPKGSFSTLEIQRTEQGDSAMYLCASSLAMGYGNEKLFFGSGTQLSVL.